This section outlines one T cell receptor (beta chain) sequence together with its context. Antigen specificity is unknown. This sample stems from a study of naive and memory T cell subsets. Whole-study results and caveats: Especially in CD8 cells, naive repertoires contained a few larger clonotypes, possibly CD45RA-re-expressing memory cells. A clonotype means one alpha or beta sequence, not an alpha/beta pair. In naive cells, over 95% of TCR sequences were seen only once.

Two oligonucleotides, mixed equimolar, formed the beta constant-region primer covering TRBC1 and TRBC2. Nested alpha and beta constant-region primers with the SP2 primer drove four PCR rounds on ligated cDNA. MiXCR, run by TCRdb on the UMI-ligation and nested PCR reads, gives a single entry per CDR3 protein. The sample shows over 110,000 distinct CDR3 sequences, under 25% of them seen only once. Overnight CMV lysate stimulation of fresh PBMCs defined donor CMV status by CD4+ IFNgamma. The CDR3 spans 19 residues. Unmatched junction bases numbered 20, after V lost 6 bases and J lost 7 bases. Germline-derived CDR1 and CDR2 are SQVTM and ANQGSEA.

The material sequenced was naive CD8+ T cells from blood. The TCR sequence derives from a human donor in good health. The chain recombines TRBV29-1 with TRBJ2-1, with 14 positions matching TRBD2. CDR3 sequence reads: CSVPRRGLAGDFLWNEQFF. CDR3 nucleotide sequence: TGCAGCGTCCCCCGGAGGGGACTAGCGGGAGACTTCCTCTGGAATGAGCAGTTCTTC.